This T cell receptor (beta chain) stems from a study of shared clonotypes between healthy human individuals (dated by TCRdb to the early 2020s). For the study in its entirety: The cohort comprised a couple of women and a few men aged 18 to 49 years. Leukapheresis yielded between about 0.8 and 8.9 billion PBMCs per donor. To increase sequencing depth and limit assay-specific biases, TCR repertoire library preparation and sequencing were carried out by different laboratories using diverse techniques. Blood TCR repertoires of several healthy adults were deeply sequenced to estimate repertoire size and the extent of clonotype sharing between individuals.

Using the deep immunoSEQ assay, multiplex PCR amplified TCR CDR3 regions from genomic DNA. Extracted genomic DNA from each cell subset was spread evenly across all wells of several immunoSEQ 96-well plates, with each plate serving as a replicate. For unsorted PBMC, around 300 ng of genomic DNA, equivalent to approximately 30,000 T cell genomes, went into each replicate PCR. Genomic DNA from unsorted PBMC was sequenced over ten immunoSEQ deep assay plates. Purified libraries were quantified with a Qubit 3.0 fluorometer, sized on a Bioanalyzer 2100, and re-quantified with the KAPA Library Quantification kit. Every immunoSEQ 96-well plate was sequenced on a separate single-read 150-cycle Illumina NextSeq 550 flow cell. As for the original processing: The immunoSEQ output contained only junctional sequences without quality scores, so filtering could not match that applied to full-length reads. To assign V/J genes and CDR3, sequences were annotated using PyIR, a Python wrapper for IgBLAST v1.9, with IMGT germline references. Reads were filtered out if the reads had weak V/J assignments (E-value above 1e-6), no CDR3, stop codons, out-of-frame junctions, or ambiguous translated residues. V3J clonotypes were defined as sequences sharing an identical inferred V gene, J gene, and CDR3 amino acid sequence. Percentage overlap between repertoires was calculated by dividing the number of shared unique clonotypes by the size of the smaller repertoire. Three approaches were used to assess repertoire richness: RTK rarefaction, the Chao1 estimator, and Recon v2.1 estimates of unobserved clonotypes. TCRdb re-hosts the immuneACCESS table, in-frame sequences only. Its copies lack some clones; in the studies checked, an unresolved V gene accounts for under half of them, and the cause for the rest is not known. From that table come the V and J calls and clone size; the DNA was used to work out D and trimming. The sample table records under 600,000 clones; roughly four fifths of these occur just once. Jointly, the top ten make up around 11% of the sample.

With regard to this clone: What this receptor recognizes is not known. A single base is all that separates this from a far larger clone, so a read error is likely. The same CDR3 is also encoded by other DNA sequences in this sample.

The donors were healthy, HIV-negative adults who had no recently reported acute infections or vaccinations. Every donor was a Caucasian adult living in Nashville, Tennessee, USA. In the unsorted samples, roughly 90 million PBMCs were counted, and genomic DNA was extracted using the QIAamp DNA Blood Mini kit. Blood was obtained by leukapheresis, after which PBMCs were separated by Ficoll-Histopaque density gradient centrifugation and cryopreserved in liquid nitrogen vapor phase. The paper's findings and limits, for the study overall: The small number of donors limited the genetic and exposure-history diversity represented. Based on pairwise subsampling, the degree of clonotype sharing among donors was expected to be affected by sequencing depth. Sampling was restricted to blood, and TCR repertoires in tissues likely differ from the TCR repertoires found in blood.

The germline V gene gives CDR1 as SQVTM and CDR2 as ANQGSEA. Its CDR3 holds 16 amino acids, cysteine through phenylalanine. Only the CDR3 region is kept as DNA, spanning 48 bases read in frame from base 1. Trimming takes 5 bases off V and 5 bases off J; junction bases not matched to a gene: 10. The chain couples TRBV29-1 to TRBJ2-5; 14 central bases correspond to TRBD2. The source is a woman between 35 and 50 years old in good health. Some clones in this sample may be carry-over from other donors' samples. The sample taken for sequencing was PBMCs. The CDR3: CSVWTSGRPRQETQYF. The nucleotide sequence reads TGCAGCGTTTGGACTAGCGGGAGGCCTCGCCAGGAGACCCAGTACTTC.